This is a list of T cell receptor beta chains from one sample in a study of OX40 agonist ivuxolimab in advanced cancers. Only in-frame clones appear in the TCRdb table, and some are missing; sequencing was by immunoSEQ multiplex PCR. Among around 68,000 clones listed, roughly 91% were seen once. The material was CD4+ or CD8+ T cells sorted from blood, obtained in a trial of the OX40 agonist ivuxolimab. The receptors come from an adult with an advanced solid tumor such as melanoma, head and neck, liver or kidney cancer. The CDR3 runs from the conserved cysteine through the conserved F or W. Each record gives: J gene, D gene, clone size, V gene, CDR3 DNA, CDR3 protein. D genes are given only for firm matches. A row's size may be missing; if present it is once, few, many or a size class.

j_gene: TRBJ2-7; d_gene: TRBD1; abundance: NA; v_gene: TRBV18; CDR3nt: TGTGCCAGCTCGCTGGGACAGGCGAACTACGAGCAGTACTTC; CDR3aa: CASSLGQANYEQYF
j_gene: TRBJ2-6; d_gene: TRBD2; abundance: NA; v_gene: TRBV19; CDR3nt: TGTGCCAGTACCGGGGGGTCCTTCTCTGGGGCCAACGTCCTGACTTTC; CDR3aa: CASTGGSFSGANVLTF
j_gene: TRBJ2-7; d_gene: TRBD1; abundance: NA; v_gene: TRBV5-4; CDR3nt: TGTGCCAGCAGCTTGGAGGACAGGGGAGTCTACGAGCAGTACTTC; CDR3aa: CASSLEDRGVYEQYF
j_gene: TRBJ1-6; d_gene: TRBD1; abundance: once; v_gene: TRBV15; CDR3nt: TGTGCCACCAGCAGAGATCCCGACAGGGGAAATTCACCCCTCCACTTT; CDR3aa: CATSRDPDRGNSPLHF
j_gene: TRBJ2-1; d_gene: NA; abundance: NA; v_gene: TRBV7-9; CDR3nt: TGTGCCAGCAGCGCCGGCCGGGGGATGGGGCGCAATGAGCAGTTCTTC; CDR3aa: CASSAGRGMGRNEQFF
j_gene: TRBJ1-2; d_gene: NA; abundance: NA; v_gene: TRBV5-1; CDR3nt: TGCGCCAGCAGCTCTATGGGGCAGGGACGAAACTATGGCTACACCTTC; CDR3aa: CASSSMGQGRNYGYTF
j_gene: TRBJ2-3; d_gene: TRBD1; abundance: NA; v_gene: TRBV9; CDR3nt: TGTGCCAGCAGCCTCGGACAGGGTCAGGCAGATACGCAGTATTTT; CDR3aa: CASSLGQGQADTQYF
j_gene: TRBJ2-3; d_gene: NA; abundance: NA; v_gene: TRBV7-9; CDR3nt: TGTGCCAGCAGCCCAAACACAGATACGCAGTATTTT; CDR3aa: CASSPNTDTQYF
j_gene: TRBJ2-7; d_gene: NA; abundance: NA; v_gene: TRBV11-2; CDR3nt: TGTGCCAGCAGCTTAGACCTACAGGTCGGGCACGAGCAGTACTTC; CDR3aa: CASSLDLQVGHEQYF
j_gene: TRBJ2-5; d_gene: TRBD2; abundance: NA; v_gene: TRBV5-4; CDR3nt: TGTGCCAGCAGCTTGGGGCTAGCGGGGGCAGTTCAAGAGACCCAGTACTTC; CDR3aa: CASSLGLAGAVQETQYF
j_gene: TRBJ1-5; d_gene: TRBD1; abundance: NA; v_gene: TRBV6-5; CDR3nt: TGTGCCAGCAGTAGAGGACAGGGCCTGGGAGTGCCCCAGCATTTT; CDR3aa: CASSRGQGLGVPQHF
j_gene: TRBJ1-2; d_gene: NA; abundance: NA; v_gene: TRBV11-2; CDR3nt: TGTGCCAGCAGCTTAGTTGGGGGGACCTCGTCGGGCTACACCTTC; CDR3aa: CASSLVGGTSSGYTF
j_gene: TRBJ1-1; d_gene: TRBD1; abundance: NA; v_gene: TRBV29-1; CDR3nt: TGCAGCGTCGGCCCCCAGGGGGCGACTGAAGCTTTCTTT; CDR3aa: CSVGPQGATEAFF
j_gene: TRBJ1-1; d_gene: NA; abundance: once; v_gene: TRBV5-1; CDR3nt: TGCGCCAGCAGCTTGTGGCCAGGGTCTAACACTGAAGCTTTCTTT; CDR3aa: CASSLWPGSNTEAFF
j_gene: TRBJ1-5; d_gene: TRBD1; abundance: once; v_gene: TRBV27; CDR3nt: TGTGCCAGCAGCTTGACAGGGCGTTTCTTGGCCCAGCATTTT; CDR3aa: CASSLTGRFLAQHF
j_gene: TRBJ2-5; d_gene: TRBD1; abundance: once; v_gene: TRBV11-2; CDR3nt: TGTGCCAGCAGCCTGTCGGGACAGGGGTCCCAAGAGACCCAGTACTTC; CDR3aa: CASSLSGQGSQETQYF
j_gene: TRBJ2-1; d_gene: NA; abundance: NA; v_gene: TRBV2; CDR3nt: TGTGCCAGCAGTCCGCTAGTTGGGCAGTTCTTC; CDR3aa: CASSPLVGQFF
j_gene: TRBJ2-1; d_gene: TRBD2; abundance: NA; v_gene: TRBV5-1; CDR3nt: TGCGCCAGCAGCCGGACTAGCGGGGGGCCGGGGGTGCAGTTCTTC; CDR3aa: CASSRTSGGPGVQFF
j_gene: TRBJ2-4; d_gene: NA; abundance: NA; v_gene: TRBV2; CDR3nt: TGTGCCAGCAGCCGACAGCCTAGTGACATTCAGTACTTC; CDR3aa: CASSRQPSDIQYF
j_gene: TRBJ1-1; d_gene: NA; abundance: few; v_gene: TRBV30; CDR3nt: TGTGCCTGGATTCAGAACACTGAAGCTTTCTTT; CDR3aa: CAWIQNTEAFF
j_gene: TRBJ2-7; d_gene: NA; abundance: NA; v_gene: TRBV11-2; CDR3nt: TGTGCCAGCAGCTTAGGGGCAGGAGGATCCTACGAGCAGTACTTC; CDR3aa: CASSLGAGGSYEQYF
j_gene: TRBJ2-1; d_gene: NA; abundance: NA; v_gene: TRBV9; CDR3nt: TGTGCCAGCAAACGGGGGCCGGTGGACAATGAGCAGTTCTTC; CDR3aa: CASKRGPVDNEQFF
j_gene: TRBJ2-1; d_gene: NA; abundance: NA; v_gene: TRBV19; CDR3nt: TGTGCCAGTAAGCAGGACAGCTCTTCTGGGGGGCAGTTCTTC; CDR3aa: CASKQDSSSGGQFF
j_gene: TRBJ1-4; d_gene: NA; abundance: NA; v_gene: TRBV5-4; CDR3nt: TGTGCCAGCAGCTGGTCGGGGGGGGCGCTTAATGAAAAACTGTTTTTT; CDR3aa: CASSWSGGALNEKLFF
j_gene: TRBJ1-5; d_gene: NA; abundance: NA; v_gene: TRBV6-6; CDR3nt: TGTGCCAGCAGTTTGCAAGAAAGTAGGCAGCCCCAGCATTTT; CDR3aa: CASSLQESRQPQHF
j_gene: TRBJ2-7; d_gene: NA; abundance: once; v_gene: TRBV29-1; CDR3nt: TGCAGCGTTGGGCGGCGTGGGGGCTACGAGCAGTACTTC; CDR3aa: CSVGRRGGYEQYF
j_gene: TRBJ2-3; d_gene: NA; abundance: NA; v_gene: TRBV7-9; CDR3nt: TGTGCCAGCAGCTCCCCTCCCAGGGAGTTGACAGATACGCAGTATTTT; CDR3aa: CASSSPPRELTDTQYF
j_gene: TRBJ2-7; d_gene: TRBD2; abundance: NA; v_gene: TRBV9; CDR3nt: TGTGCCAGCAGCGTAGCGGGGGGGCCTACTGGAGAGCAGTACTTC; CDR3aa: CASSVAGGPTGEQYF
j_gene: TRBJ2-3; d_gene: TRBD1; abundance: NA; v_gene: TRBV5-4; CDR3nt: TGTGCCAGCAGCTTGGCGAGCAGGGGGCCTGATACGCAGTATTTT; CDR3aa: CASSLASRGPDTQYF
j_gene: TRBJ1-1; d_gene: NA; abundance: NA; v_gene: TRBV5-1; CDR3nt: TGCGCCAGCAGCGAGGGGGGGCGTTCGGCGAACACTGAAGCTTTCTTT; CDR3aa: CASSEGGRSANTEAFF
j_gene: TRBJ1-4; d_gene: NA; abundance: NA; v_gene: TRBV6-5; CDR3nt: TGTGCCAGCAGTTACTCGAGTCCCAAGAGTAATGAAAAACTGTTTTTT; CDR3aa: CASSYSSPKSNEKLFF
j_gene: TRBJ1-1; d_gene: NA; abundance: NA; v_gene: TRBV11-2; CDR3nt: TGTGCCGGCAGCCTAATGGGGCGCAGGAACACTGAAGCTTTCTTT; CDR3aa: CAGSLMGRRNTEAFF
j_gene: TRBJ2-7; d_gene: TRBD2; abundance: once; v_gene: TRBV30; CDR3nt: TGTGCCTGGAGTGTAATCTCCGGGGGGGCGCCTGAGCAGTACTTC; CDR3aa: CAWSVISGGAPEQYF
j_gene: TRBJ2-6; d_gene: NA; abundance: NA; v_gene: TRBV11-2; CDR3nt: TGTGCCAGCAGCTTAGTACGGAGCTCTGGGGCCAACGTCCTGACTTTC; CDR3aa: CASSLVRSSGANVLTF
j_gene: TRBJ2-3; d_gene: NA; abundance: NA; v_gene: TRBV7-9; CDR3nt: TGTGCCAGCAGCTTAACGACAGGTAGCACGGATACGCAGTATTTT; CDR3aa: CASSLTTGSTDTQYF
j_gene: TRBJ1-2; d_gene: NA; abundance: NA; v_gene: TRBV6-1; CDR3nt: TGTGCCAGCAGTGAAATGACAACTAACTATGGCTACACCTTC; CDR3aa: CASSEMTTNYGYTF
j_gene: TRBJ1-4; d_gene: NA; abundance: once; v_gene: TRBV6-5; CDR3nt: TGTGCCAGCGCATTTAATACAGGCGATAATGAAAAACTGTTTTTT; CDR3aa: CASAFNTGDNEKLFF
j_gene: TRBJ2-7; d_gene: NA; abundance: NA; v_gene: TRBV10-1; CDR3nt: TGCGCCAGCAGGGTGAGCTACGAGCAGTACTTC; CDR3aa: CASRVSYEQYF
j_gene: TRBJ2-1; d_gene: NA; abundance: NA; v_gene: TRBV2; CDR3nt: TGTGCCAGCAGTCAATCAGGGGTAGAGCAGTTCTTC; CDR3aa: CASSQSGVEQFF
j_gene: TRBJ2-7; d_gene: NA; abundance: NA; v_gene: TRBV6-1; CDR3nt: TGTGCCAGCAGTGGAAGCGGCCGAGGGCAGGAGCAGTACTTC; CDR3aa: CASSGSGRGQEQYF